A single sample gave rise to the 27 T cell receptor beta chains below, sequenced in a study of blood T cells in healthy people across ages. A second roughly 6 to 12 cycle PCR used barcoded and J-beta primers. A single record per CDR3 protein comes from TCRdb applying MiXCR to the 5' RACE reads. The profile covers 1.5 million to 2 million distinct CDR3 sequences, with roughly 30% appearing a single time and 7.7% taken by the ten largest. Specimen: blood. The receptors originated from a woman under 40 in good health.

This clonotype came up many times. V usage is TRBV7-2 and J usage is TRBJ2-1; possible D gene TRBD2, 5 bases. Per the germline V gene, CDR1 is SGHTA and CDR2 is FQGNSA. The CDR3 is made up of 15 amino acids. The ends were cut back, 1 base at V and 5 bases at J, with 12 bases in the middle. The CDR3 region is CASSLGGPKHNEQFF. CDR3 nucleotide sequence: TGTGCCAGCAGCTTAGGAGGGCCTAAGCACAATGAGCAGTTCTTC.

This clonotype has more than one count but fewer than ten. Germline is not matched at one junction end, which may reflect a read error. The gene calls are TRBV3-1 and TRBJ2-6; D perhaps matches TRBD1 (5 bases). CDR1 and CDR2 from the germline V gene are LGHDT and YNNKEL (reference sequence). The CDR3 contains 17 residues. CDR3 protein: CASSLPSTGSGANVPTF. In DNA form, the CDR3 reads TGTGCCAGCAGCCTCCCTTCGACTGGGTCTGGGGCCAACGTCCCGACTTTC.

The rearrangement uses TRBV6-6 and TRBJ2-1; 13 positions agree with TRBD2. After removal of 5 bases from V and 8 bases from J, the junction contained 3 bases not matched to a gene. Germline CDR1 is MNHNY and CDR2 is SVGAGI (reference sequence). CDR3 length: 14 residues. The CDR3, as DNA: TGTGCCAGCAGTCATGGGACTAGCGGGGATGAGCAGTTCTTC. Its protein product is CASSHGTSGDEQFF.

The genes are TRBV7-2 and TRBJ2-7, with 15 bases lining up with TRBD2. The CDR3 totals 18 residues. Trimming at V came to 4 bases and at J to 6 bases, leaving 13 bases not matched to a gene. Germline values: CDR1 SGHTA, CDR2 FQGNSA. CDR3 nucleotide sequence: TGTGCCAGCAGCTCCACTAGCGGACTAGCGGGGGGGCCAGGCGAGCAGTACTTC. As protein: CASSSTSGLAGGPGEQYF.

As regards this clonotype: One end of the junction varies from germline; a read error may be responsible. This sequence joins TRBV7-2 and TRBJ1-2, with D hard to call. Per the germline V gene, CDR1 is SGHTA and CDR2 is FQGNSA. The CDR3 is 12 residues long. The CDR3 DNA reads as TGTGCCGGCAGCTTAGCGGGGAATGGCTACACCTTC. Translated, it gives CAGSLAGNGYTF.

The V and J genes are TRBV6-1 and TRBJ2-3; unclear D gene. The ends were cut back, 6 bases at V and 7 bases at J, with 14 bases in the middle. CDR3 length equals 13 residues. Germline CDR1 MNHNS, CDR2 SASEGT. The CDR3 region is CASRALRRYTQYF. In DNA, the CDR3 is TGTGCCAGCAGGGCCCTGCGTAGGTATACGCAGTATTTT.

Many counts were recorded for this clonotype. This rearrangement joins TRBV7-9 to TRBJ2-1; D possibly corresponds to TRBD2 (5 bases). With 1 base removed from V and 2 bases from J, the gap between germline ends came to 9 bases. Germline values: CDR1 SEHNR, CDR2 FQNEAQ (reference sequence). CDR3 length: 15 amino acids. The CDR3 DNA reads as TGTGCCAGCAGCTTAGGTACTAGTACCTACAATGAGCAGTTCTTC. It encodes CASSLGTSTYNEQFF.

Of note for this clonotype: At one boundary the junction diverges from the germline segment, which might be a read error. This chain connects TRBV7-6 to TRBJ2-1; D is ambiguous. CDR1 and CDR2 (germline): SGHVS, FNYEAQ. The CDR3 covers 12 residues. The DNA for the CDR3 is TGTGCCAGCAGCTTAAGTGGATATGAGCGGTTCTTC. Protein sequence: CASSLSGYERFF.

This clonotype was picked up a small number of times. The V gene is TRBV30, the J gene TRBJ2-3; D is unclear. From germline, CDR1 is GTSNPN and CDR2 SVGIG (reference sequence). The length of the CDR3 is 12 residues. Deletions cut 1 base from V and 7 bases from J, with 9 bases between. The CDR3 nucleotides are TGTGCCTGGAGTGGACAATGGTATACGCAGTATTTT. Translating it yields CAWSGQWYTQYF.

This clonotype appeared a few times. This chain joins TRBV7-3 and TRBJ2-1; 8 bases line up with TRBD1. The CDR3 spans 17 residues. Losses at the gene ends were 2 bases for V and 3 bases for J; bases not matched to a gene: 9. Germline CDR1 reads SGHTA; CDR2 reads FQGTGA. CDR3 bases: TGTGCCAGCAGCTTAGTAGGCCCGGGACAGGTCTACAATGAGCAGTTCTTC. It specifies CASSLVGPGQVYNEQFF.

The chain uses TRBV5-1 and TRBJ2-1; possibly TRBD1 or TRBD2 for D (6 bases each). The germline CDR1 and CDR2 sequences are SGHRS and YFSETQ. This CDR3 contains 16 residues. Between the trimmed V and J ends, which lost 0 bases and 4 bases, there was a span of 14 bases. The CDR3 sequence: CASSLEAGGVYNEQFF. The CDR3, as DNA: TGCGCCAGCAGCTTGGAGGCCGGGGGCGTTTACAATGAGCAGTTCTTC.

This clonotype has a handful of counts. The rearrangement uses TRBV12-3 or TRBV12-4 and TRBJ1-4; D ambiguous. The V and J ends lost 3 bases and 8 bases respectively, with 13 bases between them. The CDR3 is made up of 14 amino acids. CDR3 protein: CASSFGNGREKLFF. CDR3 nucleotides: TGTGCCAGCAGTTTTGGAAACGGGAGGGAAAAACTGTTTTTT.

The gene calls are TRBV25-1 and TRBJ1-6; D is unclear. Deletions cut 0 bases from V and 4 bases from J, with 7 bases between. The CDR3 runs 15 residues. In germline, CDR1 is MGHDK, CDR2 SYGVNS. The CDR3 spells CASSEYVPYNSPLHF. CDR3 in DNA: TGTGCCAGCAGTGAATACGTACCGTATAATTCACCCCTCCACTTT.

This clonotype was observed at least ten times. The rearrangement links TRBV5-1 to TRBJ2-1; 11 bases agree with TRBD2. The length of the CDR3 is 16 residues. The germline V gene encodes CDR1 SGHRS and CDR2 YFSETQ. V was clipped by 2 bases and J by 6 bases; unmatched bases: 7. CDR3 in DNA: TGCGCCAGCAGCTTCACTAGCGGGAGTGGGGGCAATGAGCAGTTCTTC. It translates to CASSFTSGSGGNEQFF.

This clonotype has more than one count but fewer than ten. The chain has TRBV20-1 and TRBJ2-7; no clear D. The CDR3 has 14 residues. Trimming pared 2 bases from V and 2 bases from J, leaving 13 bases between. Germline V gene lookup returns CDR1 DFQATT and CDR2 SNEGSKA (reference sequence). CDR3 nucleotides: TGCAGTGCTAGATCTCCCGAGGTAGCCTACGAGCAGTACTTC. Protein product: CSARSPEVAYEQYF.

This clonotype has only a few counts. J is TRBJ1-2 and V is TRBV18; 8 bases are shared with TRBD1. V gave up 1 base and J gave up 3 bases; unmatched junction bases: 4. This CDR3 has 15 residues. From germline, CDR1 is KGHSH and CDR2 LQKENI. As DNA, the CDR3 is TGTGCCAGCTCACCACAGGACAGGGCGGACTATGGCTACACCTTC. Its protein is CASSPQDRADYGYTF.

The DNA of the CDR3 is TGTGCCAGCAGTTACTCGCCCCCAGCGGAACCCCCTAAGTCACCCCTCCACTTT. Protein: CASSYSPPAEPPKSPLHF. The chain uses TRBV6-5 and TRBJ1-6; D is unresolved. CDR3 length: 18 residues. V lost 0 bases to trimming and J lost 10 bases, with 22 bases between them. The germline V gene encodes CDR1 MNHEY and CDR2 SVGAGI.

Comment on this clonotype: Given a much more abundant clone one base away, this may be a read error. The chain couples TRBV15 to TRBJ2-7; possibly TRBD1 for D (6 bases). This CDR3 contains 16 residues. CDR1 and CDR2 from the germline V gene are LNHNV and YYDKDF (reference sequence). The CDR3 spells CATGRSTRQAPGQQYF. The CDR3 DNA reads as TGTGCCACCGGCAGATCCACAAGACAGGCTCCCGGTCAGCAGTACTTC.

V usage is TRBV6-6 and J usage is TRBJ2-5, with a tentative D call TRBD1 (6 bases). V dropped 6 bases and J dropped 5 bases, with 16 bases sitting between them. This CDR3 region has 14 residues. Germline lookup yields CDR1 MNHNY and CDR2 SVGAGI (reference sequence). CDR3 amino acids: CASRIKGVPETQYF. CDR3 sequence (DNA): TGTGCCAGCAGGATCAAGGGGGTTCCGGAGACCCAGTACTTC.

This clonotype was recorded at least ten times. This sequence joins TRBV27 and TRBJ1-5; the D is unclear. Germline loops: CDR1 MNHEY, CDR2 SMNVEV (reference sequence). There are 14 residues in the CDR3. V lost 2 bases, J lost 1 base, and 6 bases lay in between. Here the CDR3 reads CASSLAPSNQPQHF. CDR3 DNA: TGTGCCAGCAGTTTAGCTCCGAGCAATCAGCCCCAGCATTTT.

This clonotype was recorded a few times. This chain joins TRBV9 and TRBJ1-1, with 7 bases lining up with TRBD1. Germline V lookup: CDR1 SGDLS, CDR2 YYNGEE. This CDR3 is 17 amino acids long. The V gene end was trimmed by 2 bases and the J gene end by 7 bases; junction bases not matched to a gene: 17. CDR3 nucleotides: TGTGCCAGCAGCGTCGGGGGAGAGCAACCAGGGGGGTATGAAGCTTTCTTT. Amino acid sequence: CASSVGGEQPGGYEAFF.

In its sample, this clonotype was seen a few times. V gene TRBV20-1 combines with J gene TRBJ2-3, with D unresolved. Germline V gene lookup returns CDR1 DFQATT and CDR2 SNEGSKA (reference sequence). The CDR3 is 15 amino acids. V lost 6 bases, J lost 4 bases, and 20 bases lay in between. The CDR3 nucleotides read TGCAGTGCGTTGAGGAACCAGCCTACCTCAGATACGCAGTATTTT. This codes for CSALRNQPTSDTQYF.

The chain employs TRBV2 and TRBJ2-5, with D perhaps TRBD1 (6 bases). Germline CDR1 reads SNHLY; CDR2 reads FYNNEI. This CDR3 is 13 amino acids long. Trimming shortened V by 7 bases and J by 1 base, and 10 bases separated the two germline ends. This chain's CDR3 is CASNRGSQETQYF. The CDR3 DNA sequence: TGTGCCAGCAATAGGGGGAGCCAAGAGACCCAGTACTTC. Drawing the rest from reference TRBV2 and TRBJ2-5, the complete variable domain is EPEVTQTPSHQVTQMGQEVILRCVPISNHLYFYWYRQILGQKVEFLVSFYNNEISEKSEIFDDQFSVERPDGSNFTLKIRSTKLEDSAMYFCASNRGSQETQYFGPGTRLLVL.

This clonotype has a count of ten or more. The chain recombines TRBV9 with TRBJ2-1; 7 nucleotides align to TRBD1. The CDR3 has 14 residues. The V gene's germline CDR1 is SGDLS and CDR2 YYNGEE. V was pared by 5 bases and J by 10 bases, with 12 bases of the junction left unmatched. The CDR3 here is CASSAGTASIEQFF. The DNA of the CDR3 is TGTGCCAGCAGTGCCGGGACAGCCTCCATCGAGCAGTTCTTC.

This clonotype was observed a few times. The J gene is TRBJ2-6, the V gene TRBV5-6, with D perhaps being TRBD1 or TRBD2 (5 bases each). V was cut by 1 base and J by 1 base, with 12 bases left in between. Germline-derived CDR1 and CDR2 are SGHDT and YYEEEE. This CDR3 is built from 17 residues. The DNA of the CDR3 is TGTGCCAGCAGCTTGTCCCGGGGCTTGTCTGGGGCCAACGTCCTGACTTTC. Its translation: CASSLSRGLSGANVLTF.

This clonotype was counted only a few times. The chain links TRBV7-9 to TRBJ2-3, with 7 positions matching TRBD2. Trimming at V came to 0 bases and at J to 4 bases, leaving 10 bases not matched to a gene. CDR3 length: 17 residues. CDR1 is SEHNR, CDR2 FQNEAQ, per germline (reference sequence). CDR3 DNA sequence: TGTGCCAGCAGCTTAGCCGTGACGAGGGAGGGATCAGATACGCAGTATTTT. Amino acids: CASSLAVTREGSDTQYF.

This clonotype was observed many times. The chain is built from TRBV7-2 and TRBJ2-1; 8 positions agree with TRBD2. Germline trimming cut 6 bases from V and 9 bases from J; bases unmatched to any gene: 10. From germline, CDR1 is SGHTA and CDR2 FQGNSA. The CDR3 totals 14 residues. CDR3 residues: CASSPSGSRIEQFF. Here the CDR3 DNA reads TGTGCCAGCAGTCCAAGCGGGAGTCGTATTGAGCAGTTCTTC.